The following is a T cell receptor (beta chain) sequence with its context. These data come from a study of blood T cell repertoires in COVID-19. Study details: Specimens from acute and convalescent COVID-19 originated in the United States, Italy and Spain. PBMCs, B-cell-depleted T cells, or T cells were the source of the cDNA or gDNA that made up the material.

Germline CDR1 reads LGHDT; CDR2 reads YNNKEL (reference sequence). V lost 6 bases to trimming and J lost 9 bases, with 17 bases between them. The CDR3 is made up of 13 amino acids. Generated by immunoSEQ multiplex PCR, the TCRdb table keeps only in-frame clones and is missing some. The repertoire holds 150,000 to 200,000 clones, with roughly 76% as singletons. The genes are TRBV3-1 (or the pseudogene TRBV3-2) and TRBJ1-1; possibly TRBD1 for D (5 bases). Sequencing input: peripheral blood. The receptor was derived from a woman aged 45-60 years with active or convalescent COVID-19. The CDR3 DNA follows: TGTGCCAGCAGGGGGACTGATCGAGGTCAAGCTTTCTTT. It yields the protein CASRGTDRGQAFF.